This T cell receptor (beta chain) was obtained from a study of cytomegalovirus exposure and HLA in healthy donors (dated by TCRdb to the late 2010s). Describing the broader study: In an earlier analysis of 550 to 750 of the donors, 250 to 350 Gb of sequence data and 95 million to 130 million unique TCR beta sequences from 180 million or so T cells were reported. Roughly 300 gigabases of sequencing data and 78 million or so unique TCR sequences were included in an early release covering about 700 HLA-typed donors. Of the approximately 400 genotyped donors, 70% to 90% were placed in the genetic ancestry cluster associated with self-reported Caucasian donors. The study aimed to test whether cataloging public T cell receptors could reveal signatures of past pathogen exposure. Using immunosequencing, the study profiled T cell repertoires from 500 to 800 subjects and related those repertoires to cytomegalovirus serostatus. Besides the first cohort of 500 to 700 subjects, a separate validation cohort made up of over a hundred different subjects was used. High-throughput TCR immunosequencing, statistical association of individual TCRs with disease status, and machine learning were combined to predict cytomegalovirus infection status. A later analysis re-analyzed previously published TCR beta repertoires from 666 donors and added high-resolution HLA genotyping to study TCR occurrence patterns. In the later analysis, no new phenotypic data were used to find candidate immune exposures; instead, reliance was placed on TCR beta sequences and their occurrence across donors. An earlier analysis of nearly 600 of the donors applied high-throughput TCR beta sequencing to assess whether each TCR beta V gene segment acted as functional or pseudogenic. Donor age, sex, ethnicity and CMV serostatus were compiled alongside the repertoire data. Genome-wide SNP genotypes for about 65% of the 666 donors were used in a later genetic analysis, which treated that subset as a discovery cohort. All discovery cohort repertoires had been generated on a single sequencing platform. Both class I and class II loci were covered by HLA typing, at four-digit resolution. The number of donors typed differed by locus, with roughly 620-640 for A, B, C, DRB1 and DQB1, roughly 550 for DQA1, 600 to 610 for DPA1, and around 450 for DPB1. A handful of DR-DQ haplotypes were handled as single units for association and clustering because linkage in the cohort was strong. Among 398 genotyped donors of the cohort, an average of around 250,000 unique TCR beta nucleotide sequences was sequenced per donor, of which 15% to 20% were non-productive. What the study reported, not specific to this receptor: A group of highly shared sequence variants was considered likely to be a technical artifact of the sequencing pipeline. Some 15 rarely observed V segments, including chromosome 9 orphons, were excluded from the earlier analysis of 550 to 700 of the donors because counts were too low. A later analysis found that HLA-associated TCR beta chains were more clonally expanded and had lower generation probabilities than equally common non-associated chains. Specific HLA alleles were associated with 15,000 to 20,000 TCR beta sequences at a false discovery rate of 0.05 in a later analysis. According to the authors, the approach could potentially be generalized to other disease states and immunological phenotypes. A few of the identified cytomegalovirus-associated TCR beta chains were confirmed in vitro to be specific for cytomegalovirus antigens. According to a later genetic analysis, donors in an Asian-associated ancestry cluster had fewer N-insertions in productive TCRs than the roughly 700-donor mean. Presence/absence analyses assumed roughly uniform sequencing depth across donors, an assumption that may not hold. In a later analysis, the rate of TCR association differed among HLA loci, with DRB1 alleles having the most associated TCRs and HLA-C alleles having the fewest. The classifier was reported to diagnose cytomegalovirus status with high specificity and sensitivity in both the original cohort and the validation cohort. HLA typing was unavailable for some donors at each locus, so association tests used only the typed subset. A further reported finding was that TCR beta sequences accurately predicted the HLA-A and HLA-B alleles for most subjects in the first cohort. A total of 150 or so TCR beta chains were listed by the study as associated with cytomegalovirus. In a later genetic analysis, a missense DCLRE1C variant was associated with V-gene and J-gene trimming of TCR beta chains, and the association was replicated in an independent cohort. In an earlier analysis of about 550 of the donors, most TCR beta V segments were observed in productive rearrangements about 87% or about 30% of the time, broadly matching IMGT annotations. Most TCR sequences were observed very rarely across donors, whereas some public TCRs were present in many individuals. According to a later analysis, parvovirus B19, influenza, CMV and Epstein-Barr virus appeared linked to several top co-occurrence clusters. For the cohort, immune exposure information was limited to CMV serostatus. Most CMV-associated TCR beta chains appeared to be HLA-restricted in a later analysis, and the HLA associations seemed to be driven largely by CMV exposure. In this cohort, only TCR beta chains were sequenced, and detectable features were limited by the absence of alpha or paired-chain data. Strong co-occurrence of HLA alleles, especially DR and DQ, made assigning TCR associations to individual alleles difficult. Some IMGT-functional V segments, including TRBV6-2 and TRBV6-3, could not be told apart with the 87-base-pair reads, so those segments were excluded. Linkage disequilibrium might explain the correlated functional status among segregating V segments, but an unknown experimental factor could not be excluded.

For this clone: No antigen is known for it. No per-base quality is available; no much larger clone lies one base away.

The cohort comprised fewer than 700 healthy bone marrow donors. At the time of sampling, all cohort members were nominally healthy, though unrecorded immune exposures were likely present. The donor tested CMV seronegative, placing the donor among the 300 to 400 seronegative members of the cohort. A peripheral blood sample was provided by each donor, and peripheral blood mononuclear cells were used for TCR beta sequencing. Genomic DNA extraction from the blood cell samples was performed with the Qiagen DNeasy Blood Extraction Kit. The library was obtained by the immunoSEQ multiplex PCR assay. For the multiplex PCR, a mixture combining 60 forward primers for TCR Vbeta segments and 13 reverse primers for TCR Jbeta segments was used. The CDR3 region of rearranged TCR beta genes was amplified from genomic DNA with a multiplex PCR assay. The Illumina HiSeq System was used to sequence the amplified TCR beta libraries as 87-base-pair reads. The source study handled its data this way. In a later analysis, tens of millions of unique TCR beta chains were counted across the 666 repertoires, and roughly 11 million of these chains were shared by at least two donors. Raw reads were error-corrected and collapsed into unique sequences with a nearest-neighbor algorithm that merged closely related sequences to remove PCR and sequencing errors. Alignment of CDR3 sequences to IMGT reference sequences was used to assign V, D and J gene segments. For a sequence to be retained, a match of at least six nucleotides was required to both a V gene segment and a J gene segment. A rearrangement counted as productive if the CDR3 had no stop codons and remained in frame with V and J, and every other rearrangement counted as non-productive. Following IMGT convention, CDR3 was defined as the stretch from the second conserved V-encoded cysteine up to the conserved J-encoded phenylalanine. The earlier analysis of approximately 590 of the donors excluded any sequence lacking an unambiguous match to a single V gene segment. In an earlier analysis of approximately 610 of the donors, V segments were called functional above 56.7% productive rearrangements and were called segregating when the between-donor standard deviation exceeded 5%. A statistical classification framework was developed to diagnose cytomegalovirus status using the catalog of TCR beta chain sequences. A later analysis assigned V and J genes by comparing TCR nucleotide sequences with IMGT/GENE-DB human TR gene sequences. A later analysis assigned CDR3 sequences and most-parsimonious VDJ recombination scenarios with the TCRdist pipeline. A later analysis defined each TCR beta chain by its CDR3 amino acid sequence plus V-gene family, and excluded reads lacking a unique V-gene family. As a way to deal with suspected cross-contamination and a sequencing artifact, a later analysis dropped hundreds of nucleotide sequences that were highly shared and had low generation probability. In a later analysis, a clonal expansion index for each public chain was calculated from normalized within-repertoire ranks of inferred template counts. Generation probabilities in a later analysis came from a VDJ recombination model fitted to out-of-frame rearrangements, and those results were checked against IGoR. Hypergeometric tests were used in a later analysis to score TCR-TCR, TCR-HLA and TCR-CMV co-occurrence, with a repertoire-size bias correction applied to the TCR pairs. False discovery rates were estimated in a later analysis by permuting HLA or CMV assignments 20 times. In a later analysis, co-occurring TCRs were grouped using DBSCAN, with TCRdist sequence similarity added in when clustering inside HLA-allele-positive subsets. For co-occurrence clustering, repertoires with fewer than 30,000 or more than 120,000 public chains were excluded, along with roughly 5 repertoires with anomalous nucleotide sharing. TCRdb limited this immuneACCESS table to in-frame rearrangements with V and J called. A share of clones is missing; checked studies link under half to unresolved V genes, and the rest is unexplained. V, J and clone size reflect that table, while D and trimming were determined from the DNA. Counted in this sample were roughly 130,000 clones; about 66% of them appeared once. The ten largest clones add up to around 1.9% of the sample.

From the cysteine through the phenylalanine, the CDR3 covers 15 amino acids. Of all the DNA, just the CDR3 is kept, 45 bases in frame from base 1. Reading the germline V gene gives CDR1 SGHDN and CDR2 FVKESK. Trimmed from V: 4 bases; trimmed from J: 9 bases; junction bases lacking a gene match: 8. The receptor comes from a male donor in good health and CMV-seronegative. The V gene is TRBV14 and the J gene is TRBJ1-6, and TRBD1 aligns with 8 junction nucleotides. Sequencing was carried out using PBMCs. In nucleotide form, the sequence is TGTGCCAGCAGCCTCAACCAGGGGGCTGGTTCACCCCTCCACTTT. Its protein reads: CASSLNQGAGSPLHF. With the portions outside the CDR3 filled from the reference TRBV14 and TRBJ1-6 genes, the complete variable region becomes EAGVTQFPSHSVIEKGQTVTLRCDPISGHDNLYWYRRVMGKEIKFLLHFVKESKQDESGMPNNRFLAERTGGTYSTLKVQPAELEDSGVYFCASSLNQGAGSPLHFGNGTRLTVT.